What follows are 22 T cell receptor beta chains derived from one specimen sequenced in a study of T cell responses to AZD1222 COVID-19 vaccine. TCRdb's table, derived via immunoSEQ multiplex PCR, lists solely in-frame clones and lacks some. This table has about 120,000 clones, roughly nine tenths appearing once. The sample consisted of peripheral blood, taken on day 0 of AZD1222 vaccination. The receptors derive from an adult in good health.

This clone came up a few times. The chain carries TRBV9 and TRBJ2-2; a weak D match, TRBD2 (5 bases). Germline V gene data show CDR1 as SGDLS and CDR2 as YYNGEE. V shed 0 bases and J shed 7 bases, with 13 bases lying between them. The CDR3 is 15 amino acids. CDR3 protein: CASSVESSRDGELFF. The CDR3 region has the DNA TGTGCCAGCAGCGTAGAAAGTTCCCGGGACGGGGAGCTGTTTTTT.

The chain recombines TRBV10-3 with TRBJ2-3, with TRBD2 as a possible D gene (6 bases). The CDR3 runs 14 residues. V shed 6 bases and J shed 8 bases, with 18 bases lying between them. Germline V lookup: CDR1 ENHRY, CDR2 SYGVKD. The CDR3 DNA reads as TGTGCCATCAGAACTGAGGGACTCCAGGGTACGCAGTATTTT. It translates to CAIRTEGLQGTQYF.

The chain joins TRBV27 to TRBJ1-4; 12 bases are shared with TRBD1. The CDR3 sequence is 16 residues long. With 5 bases clipped from V and 3 bases from J, the junction kept 4 bases outside the gene matches. From germline, CDR1 is MNHEY and CDR2 SMNVEV (reference sequence). As DNA, the CDR3 is TGTGCCAGCAGTCTGGGACAGGGGGCTGCTAATGAAAAACTGTTTTTT. Translation: CASSLGQGAANEKLFF.

This rearrangement joins TRBV29-1 to TRBJ2-1, with 7 nucleotides matching TRBD2. Germline lookup yields CDR1 SQVTM and CDR2 ANQGSEA. The V segment lost 0 bases and the J segment 3 bases; nucleotides outside the gene matches: 5. This CDR3 comprises 15 residues. CDR3 residues: CSVEDNQRDYNEQFF. The CDR3 bases are TGCAGCGTTGAAGATAATCAGCGGGACTACAATGAGCAGTTCTTC.

V and J are TRBV3-1 (or the pseudogene TRBV3-2) and TRBJ1-1, with 9 bases matching TRBD1. In germline, CDR1 is LGHDT, CDR2 YNNKEL (reference sequence). Trimming at V came to 6 bases and at J to 2 bases, leaving 13 bases not matched to a gene. The CDR3 sequence is 17 residues long. CDR3 DNA: TGTGCCAGCAGTGACTCCCATACAGGGGGCTTCAACACTGAAGCTTTCTTT. This encodes CASSDSHTGGFNTEAFF.

The chain joins TRBV9 to TRBJ2-6, with 8 bases lining up with TRBD1. With 0 bases clipped from V and 0 bases from J, the junction kept 5 bases outside the gene matches. Looked up from germline, CDR1 is SGDLS and CDR2 is YYNGEE. This CDR3 spans 18 amino acids. The CDR3 sequence is CASSVVVTGVSGANVLTF. The DNA for the CDR3 is TGTGCCAGCAGCGTAGTTGTGACAGGGGTCTCTGGGGCCAACGTCCTGACTTTC.

The CDR3 DNA is TGCAGTGCTAGTCCCCCTAGCTGGGGCCAAACTAATGAAAAACTGTTTTTT. Its translation is CSASPPSWGQTNEKLFF. The chain combines TRBV20-1 with TRBJ1-4, with a tentative D call TRBD1 (5 bases). The CDR3 is 17 residues long. In germline, CDR1 is DFQATT, CDR2 SNEGSKA (reference sequence). With 3 bases removed from V and 1 base from J, the gap between germline ends came to 18 bases.

The chain links TRBV11-2 to TRBJ2-3, with TRBD1 identical over 7 bases. CDR3 length equals 17 residues. The V gene's germline CDR1 is SGHAT and CDR2 FQNNGV. Unmatched junction bases numbered 11, after V lost 4 bases and J lost 1 base. The CDR3 DNA sequence: TGTGCCAGCAGCTCGGACCTGACAGGGCTCGGCACAGATACGCAGTATTTT. Protein product: CASSSDLTGLGTDTQYF.

This sequence joins TRBV9 and TRBJ1-2; D unresolved. Germline CDR1 reads SGDLS; CDR2 reads YYNGEE. V was shortened by 0 bases and J by 3 bases, with 9 bases between the two germline ends. The CDR3 is 14 residues long. The CDR3 nucleotides read TGTGCCAGCAGCGTAGGGGTTCTCGACTATGGCTACACCTTC. Protein: CASSVGVLDYGYTF.

This clone came up once. The genes are TRBV6-5 and TRBJ1-6; TRBD1 aligns across 10 bases. The length of the CDR3 is 14 residues. The germline CDR1 and CDR2 sequences are MNHEY and SVGAGI. V dropped 6 bases and J dropped 9; count of bases not matched to a gene: 5. The CDR3 loop reads CASRPDRGPSPLHF. CDR3 nucleotide sequence: TGTGCCAGCAGACCAGACAGGGGGCCTTCACCCCTCCACTTT.

V and J are TRBV19 and TRBJ2-6; TRBD1 aligns across 7 bases. The V gene's germline CDR1 is LNHDA and CDR2 SQIVND (reference sequence). The ends lost 8 bases at V and 2 bases at J; junction bases unmatched: 9. This CDR3 comprises 16 residues. CDR3 amino acids: CASGATGATGANVLTF. Here the CDR3 DNA reads TGTGCCAGTGGAGCTACAGGGGCCACTGGGGCCAACGTCCTGACTTTC.

This chain connects TRBV6-5 to TRBJ1-1; D is unresolved. CDR3 length: 14 amino acids. Looked up from germline, CDR1 is MNHEY and CDR2 is SVGAGI. Trimming took 5 bases from V and 1 from J, leaving 11 bases between them. CDR3 in amino acids: CASSPLAANTEAFF. The CDR3 DNA is TGTGCCAGCAGTCCTCTAGCGGCGAACACTGAAGCTTTCTTT.

This clone was detected once. The J gene is TRBJ1-5, the V gene TRBV11-2, with 8 nucleotides matching TRBD1. Germline V gene data show CDR1 as SGHAT and CDR2 as FQNNGV. CDR3 size: 16 residues. The ends lost 1 base at V and 10 bases at J; junction bases unmatched: 12. In DNA, the CDR3 is TGTGCCAGCAGCTTAGGGAAGGGGGACAGGCGGGATCCCCAGCATTTT. It is translated as CASSLGKGDRRDPQHF. The variable domain in full, with the rest retrieved from reference TRBV11-2 and TRBJ1-5, is EAGVAQSPRYKIIEKRQSVAFWCNPISGHATLYWYQQILGQGPKLLIQFQNNGVVDDSQLPKDRFSAERLKGVDSTLKIQPAKLEDSAVYLCASSLGKGDRRDPQHFGDGTRLSIL.

The chain has TRBV28 and TRBJ2-1; 10 nucleotides agree with TRBD2. Germline CDR1 and CDR2: MDHEN and SYDVKM. Unmatched junction bases numbered 9, after V lost 7 bases and J lost 3 bases. CDR3 size: 16 residues. This chain's CDR3 is CASNGASGSSYNEQFF. Written as DNA, the CDR3 is TGTGCCAGCAACGGGGCTAGCGGGAGTAGCTACAATGAGCAGTTCTTC.

The chain carries TRBV12-3 or TRBV12-4 and TRBJ2-5; D tentatively reads TRBD1 or TRBD2 (5 bases each). CDR3 size: 11 residues. V lost 3 bases, J lost 10 bases, and 9 bases lay in between. The CDR3 coding sequence is TGTGCCAGCAGTTTGGGGACCGTCCAGTACTTC. Translated, it gives CASSLGTVQYF.

Only a few counts were recorded for this clone. The chain is built from TRBV5-6 and TRBJ1-5; 9 bases map to TRBD1. Germline V lookup: CDR1 SGHDT, CDR2 YYEEEE. V trimming: 0 bases; J trimming: 1 base; junction bases outside the gene matches: 5. The CDR3 consists of 17 residues. The DNA of the CDR3 is TGTGCCAGCAGCTTGGGCCTTGGGACAGGGAGCAATCAGCCCCAGCATTTT. It codes for CASSLGLGTGSNQPQHF.

The rearrangement links TRBV19 to TRBJ2-3; 12 bases are shared with TRBD2. V shed 8 bases, J shed 4 bases, and the junction held 13 bases outside the gene matches. The CDR3 loop spans 17 amino acids. Germline V gives CDR1 LNHDA, CDR2 SQIVND (reference sequence). The CDR3 here is CASHNPSLAGGPDTQYF. The CDR3 DNA is TGTGCCAGTCACAACCCCTCACTAGCGGGAGGTCCAGATACGCAGTATTTT.

The gene calls are TRBV6-5 and TRBJ1-4; D gene ambiguous. V lost 6 bases to trimming and J lost 2 bases, with 13 bases between them. CDR1 is MNHEY, CDR2 SVGAGI, per germline. CDR3 size: 15 residues. The CDR3 sequence is CASRVVRGTNEKLFF. The CDR3 region has the DNA TGTGCCAGCAGGGTGGTTCGCGGGACTAATGAAAAACTGTTTTTT.

Only one count was recorded for this clone. The chain couples TRBV6-1 to TRBJ2-7, with TRBD2 matching over 13 bases. CDR3 length: 16 residues. Germline values: CDR1 MNHNS, CDR2 SASEGT. The J segment lost 7 bases and the V segment lost 8 bases, leaving 14 bases of the junction unmatched. For the CDR3, the DNA is TGTGCCAGCCGTGGGGGCCAGGGACTAGCGGGAAGAGAGCAGTACTTC. Amino acids: CASRGGQGLAGREQYF.

This chain links TRBV19 with TRBJ2-5; D gene uncertain. In germline, CDR1 is LNHDA, CDR2 SQIVND (reference sequence). Deletions cut 4 bases from V and 5 bases from J, with 5 bases between. The CDR3 totals 11 residues. The chain's CDR3 is CASSTRETQYF. CDR3 DNA: TGTGCCAGTAGTACCCGGGAGACCCAGTACTTC.

The chain is built from TRBV10-3 and TRBJ2-7; D is possibly TRBD1 (6 bases). There are 13 residues in the CDR3. Per the germline V gene, CDR1 is ENHRY and CDR2 is SYGVKD. V dropped 6 bases and J dropped 7 bases, with 16 bases sitting between them. Here the CDR3 reads CAISADRSREQYF. The CDR3 DNA follows: TGTGCCATCAGCGCAGACAGGTCCAGAGAGCAGTACTTC.

This chain joins TRBV5-4 and TRBJ2-7; the D call may be TRBD1 or TRBD2 (5 bases each). Trimming cost V 4 bases and J 6 bases, with 14 bases left between them. The CDR3 has 13 residues. CDR1 and CDR2 (germline): SGHNT, YYREEE (reference sequence). This chain's CDR3 is CASSQAGSAEQYF. The CDR3 DNA is TGTGCCAGCAGCCAAGCAGGGAGCGCCGAGCAGTACTTC.